The source of this TCR beta chain is a study of T cell repertoires in cytomegalovirus infection. Study in general: Used in the study were CMV epitopes, some recently identified and HLA-C-restricted, others well-studied and HLA-B-restricted.

TCRdb re-called the reads through MiXCR, storing one row per CDR3 protein. In the table there are 300,000 to 400,000 distinct CDR3 sequences, 20% to 30% of which are singletons. A few counts support this clonotype. Its antigen is not identified. Per germline, CDR1 SQVTM and CDR2 ANQGSEA. Trimming removed 7 bases from V and 7 bases from J, with 14 bases in between. This CDR3 region has 12 residues. The study's findings and limits: Carriers of CMV plus the relevant HLA were identified by cumulative public TCR beta family frequency.

The rearrangement links TRBV29-1 to TRBJ2-1; D unclear. The sample consisted of cultured PBMCs, taken from culture after CMV antigen stimulation. The receptor was derived from a human donor in good health (CMV status not recorded). Some clones in this sample may be carry-over from other donors' samples. CDR3 amino acids: CSGEPYVNEQFF. For the CDR3, the DNA is TGCAGCGGGGAACCGTACGTGAATGAGCAGTTCTTC.